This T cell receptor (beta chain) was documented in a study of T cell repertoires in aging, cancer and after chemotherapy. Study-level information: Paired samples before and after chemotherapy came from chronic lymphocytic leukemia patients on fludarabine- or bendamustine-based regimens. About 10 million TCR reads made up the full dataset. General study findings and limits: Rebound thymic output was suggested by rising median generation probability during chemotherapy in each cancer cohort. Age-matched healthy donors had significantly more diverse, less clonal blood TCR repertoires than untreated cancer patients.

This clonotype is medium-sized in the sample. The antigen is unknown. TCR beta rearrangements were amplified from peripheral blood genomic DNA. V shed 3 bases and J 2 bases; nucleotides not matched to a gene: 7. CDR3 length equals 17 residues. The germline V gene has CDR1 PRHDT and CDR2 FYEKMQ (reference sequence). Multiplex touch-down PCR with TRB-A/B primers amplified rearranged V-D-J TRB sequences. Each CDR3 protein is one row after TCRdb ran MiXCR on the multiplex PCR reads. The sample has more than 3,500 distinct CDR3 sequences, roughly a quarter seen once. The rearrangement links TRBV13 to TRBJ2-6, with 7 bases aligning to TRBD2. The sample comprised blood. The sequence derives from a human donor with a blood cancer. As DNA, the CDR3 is TGTGCCAGCAGCTTTGGGCAGGGAGGGACTGGGGCCAACGTCCTGACTTTC. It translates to CASSFGQGGTGANVLTF.